This TCR beta chain was documented in a study of identical twins. This clonotype was detected a few times. J was trimmed by 5 bases and V by 4 bases; bases with no gene match: 6. The CDR3 is made up of 15 amino acids. Germline lookup yields CDR1 SGHRS and CDR2 YFSETQ. TCRdb re-analysed the 5' RACE reads in MiXCR, keeping a single row per CDR3 protein. The sample lists approximately 500,000 distinct CDR3 sequences, approximately 24% seen once, with about 2.7% in the top ten. The sample was also reused in another study, on T cells expressing NK-cell markers.

Material: CD4+ T cells sorted from blood. This clonotype originated in a woman younger than 30 in good health. The V and J genes are TRBV5-1 and TRBJ2-2, with 9 bases identical to TRBD2. In DNA form, the CDR3 reads TGCGCCAGCAGCGGAAGCGGGGGGCCGACCGGGGAGCTGTTTTTT. Its translation is CASSGSGGPTGELFF.